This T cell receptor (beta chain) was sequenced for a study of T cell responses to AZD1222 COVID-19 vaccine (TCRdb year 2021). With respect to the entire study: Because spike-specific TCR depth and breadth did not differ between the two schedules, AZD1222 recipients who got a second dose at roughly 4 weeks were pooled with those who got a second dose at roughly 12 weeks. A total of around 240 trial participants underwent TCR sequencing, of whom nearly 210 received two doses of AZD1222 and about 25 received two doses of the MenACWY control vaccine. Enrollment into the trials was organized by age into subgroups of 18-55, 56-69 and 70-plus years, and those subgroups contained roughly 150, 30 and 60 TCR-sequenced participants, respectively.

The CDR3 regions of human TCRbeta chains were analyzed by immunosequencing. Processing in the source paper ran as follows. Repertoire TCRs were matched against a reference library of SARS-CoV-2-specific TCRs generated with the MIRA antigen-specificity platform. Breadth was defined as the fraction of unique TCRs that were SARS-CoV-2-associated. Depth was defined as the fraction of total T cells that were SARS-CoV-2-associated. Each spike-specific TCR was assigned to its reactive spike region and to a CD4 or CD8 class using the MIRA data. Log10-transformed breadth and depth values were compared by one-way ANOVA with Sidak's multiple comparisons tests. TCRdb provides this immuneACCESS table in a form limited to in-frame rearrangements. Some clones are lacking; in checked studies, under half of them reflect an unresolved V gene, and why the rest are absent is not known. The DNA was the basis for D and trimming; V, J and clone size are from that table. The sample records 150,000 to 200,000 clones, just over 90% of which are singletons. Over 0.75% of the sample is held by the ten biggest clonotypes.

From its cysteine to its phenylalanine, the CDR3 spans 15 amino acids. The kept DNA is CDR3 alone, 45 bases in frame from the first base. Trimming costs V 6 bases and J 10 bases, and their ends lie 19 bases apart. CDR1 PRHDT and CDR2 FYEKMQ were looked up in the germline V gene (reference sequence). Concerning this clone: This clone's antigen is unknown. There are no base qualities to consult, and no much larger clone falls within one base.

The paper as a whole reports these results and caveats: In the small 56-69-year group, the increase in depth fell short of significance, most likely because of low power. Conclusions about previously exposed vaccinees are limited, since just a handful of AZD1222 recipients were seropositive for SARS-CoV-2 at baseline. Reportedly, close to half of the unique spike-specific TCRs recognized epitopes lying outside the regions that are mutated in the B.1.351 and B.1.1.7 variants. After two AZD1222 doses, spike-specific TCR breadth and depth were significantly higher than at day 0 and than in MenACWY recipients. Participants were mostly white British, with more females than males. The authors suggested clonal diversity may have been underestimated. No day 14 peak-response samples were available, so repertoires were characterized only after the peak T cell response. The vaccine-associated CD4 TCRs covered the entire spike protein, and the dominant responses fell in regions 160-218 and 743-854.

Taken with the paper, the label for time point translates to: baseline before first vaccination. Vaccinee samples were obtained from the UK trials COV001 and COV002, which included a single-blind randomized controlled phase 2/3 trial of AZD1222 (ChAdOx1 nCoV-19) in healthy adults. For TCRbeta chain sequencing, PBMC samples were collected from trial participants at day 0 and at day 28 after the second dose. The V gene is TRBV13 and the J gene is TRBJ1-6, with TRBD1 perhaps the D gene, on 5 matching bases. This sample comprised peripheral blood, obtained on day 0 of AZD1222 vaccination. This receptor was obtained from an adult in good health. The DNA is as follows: TGTGCCAGCAGTATACGCCAGGGTGAAGGGTCACCCCTCCACTTT. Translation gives CASSIRQGEGSPLHF.